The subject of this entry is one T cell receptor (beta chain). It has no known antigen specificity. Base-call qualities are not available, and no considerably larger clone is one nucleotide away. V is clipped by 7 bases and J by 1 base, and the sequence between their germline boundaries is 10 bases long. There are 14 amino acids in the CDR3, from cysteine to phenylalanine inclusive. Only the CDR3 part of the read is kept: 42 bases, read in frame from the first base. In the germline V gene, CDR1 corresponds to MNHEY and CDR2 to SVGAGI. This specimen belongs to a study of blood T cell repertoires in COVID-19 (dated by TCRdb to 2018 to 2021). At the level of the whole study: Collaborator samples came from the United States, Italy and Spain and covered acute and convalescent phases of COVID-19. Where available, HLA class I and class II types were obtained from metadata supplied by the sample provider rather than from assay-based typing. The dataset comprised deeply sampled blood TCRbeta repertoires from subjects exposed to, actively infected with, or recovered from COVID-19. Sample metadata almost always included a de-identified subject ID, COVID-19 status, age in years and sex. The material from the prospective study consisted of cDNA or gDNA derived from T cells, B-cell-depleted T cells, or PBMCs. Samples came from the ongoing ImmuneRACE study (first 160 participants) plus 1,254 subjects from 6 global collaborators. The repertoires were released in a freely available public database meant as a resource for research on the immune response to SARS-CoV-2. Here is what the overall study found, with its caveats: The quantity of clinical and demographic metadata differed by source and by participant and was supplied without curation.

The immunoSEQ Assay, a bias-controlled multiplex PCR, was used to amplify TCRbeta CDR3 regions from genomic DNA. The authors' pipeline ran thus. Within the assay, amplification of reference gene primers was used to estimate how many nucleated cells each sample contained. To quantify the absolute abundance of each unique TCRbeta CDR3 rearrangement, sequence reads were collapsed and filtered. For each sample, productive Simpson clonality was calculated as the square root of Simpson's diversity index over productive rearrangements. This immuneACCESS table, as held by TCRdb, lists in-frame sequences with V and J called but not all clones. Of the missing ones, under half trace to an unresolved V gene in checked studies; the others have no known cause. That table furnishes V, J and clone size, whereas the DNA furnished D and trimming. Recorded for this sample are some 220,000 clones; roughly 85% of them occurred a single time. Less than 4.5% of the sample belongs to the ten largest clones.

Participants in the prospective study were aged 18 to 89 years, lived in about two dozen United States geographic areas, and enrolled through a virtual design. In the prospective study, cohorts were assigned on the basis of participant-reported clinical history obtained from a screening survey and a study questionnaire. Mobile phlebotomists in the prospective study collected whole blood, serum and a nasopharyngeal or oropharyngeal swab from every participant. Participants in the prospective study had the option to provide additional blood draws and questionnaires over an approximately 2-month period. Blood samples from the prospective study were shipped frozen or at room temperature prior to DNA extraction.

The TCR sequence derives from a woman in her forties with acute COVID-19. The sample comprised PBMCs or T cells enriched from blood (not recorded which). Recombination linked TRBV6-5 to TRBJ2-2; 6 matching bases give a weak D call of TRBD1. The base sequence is TGTGCCAGCACCGGACAGTTGAACACCGGGGAGCTGTTTTTT. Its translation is CASTGQLNTGELFF.